This T cell receptor (beta chain) emerged from a study of shared clonotypes between healthy human individuals. On the study more broadly: Every donor yielded three CD4 naive, three CD4 memory, two CD8 naive and one CD8 memory plate.

Libraries were prepared by immunoSEQ multiplex PCR; TCRdb keeps only in-frame clonotypes and omits some of them. The repertoire holds 650,000 to 800,000 clones, with under 95% as singletons. The CDR3 totals 16 residues. CDR1 and CDR2 from the germline V gene are LGHNT and FRNRAP. V lost 0 bases and J lost 7, with 15 bases in between. Study-wide points: An expected dependence of interdonor clonotype sharing on sequencing depth was noted. Estimated clonotype richness was generally higher in naive than memory subsets.

This clone came up once. The antigen remains undetermined. CD45RO-negative cells were positively selected for CCR7, leaving out terminally differentiated effector memory CD45RA+ cells. Adult donors, all healthy and HIV-negative, had no recent acute infections or vaccinations. The rearrangement uses TRBV12-5 and TRBJ2-2, with a possible D match to TRBD1 (6 bases). This receptor was taken from a man between 25 and 39 years old in good health. Sequencing input: naive CD8+ T cells sorted from blood. CDR3 coding DNA: TGTGCTAGTGGTTTGGTACTGGGACACCGCCTCGGGGAGCTGTTTTTT. This sequence encodes CASGLVLGHRLGELFF.